The clone carrying this T cell receptor beta chain was counted a few times. The target antigen is unknown. Generated by immunoSEQ multiplex PCR, the TCRdb table keeps only in-frame clones and is missing some. Among fewer than 600,000 clones listed, 79% were seen once. The source of the sample is a study of shared clonotypes between healthy human individuals. At the level of the study: The cohort comprised a couple of women and a few men. Their ages spanned 18 to 49 years. Whole-study results and caveats: Clonotype sharing levels among donors were expected to vary with sequencing depth.

The CDR3 covers 16 residues. V shed 2 bases and J 3 bases; nucleotides not matched to a gene: 5. The germline CDR1 and CDR2 sequences are MRHNA and SNTAGT. This sequence was found in a woman in her 40s in good health. Some clones in this sample may be carry-over from other donors' samples. The sequenced material came from PBMCs. This chain joins TRBV6-4 and TRBJ2-3; TRBD1 matches 10 bases. The CDR3 DNA follows: TGTGCCAGCAGTGACACCGGGGGACAGGGGACAGATACGCAGTATTTT. It encodes CASSDTGGQGTDTQYF.